Listed below are T cell receptor beta chains from one sample, sequenced in a study of cytomegalovirus exposure and HLA in healthy donors. Measured with immunoSEQ multiplex PCR; TCRdb has only the in-frame clones, and not every one. This sample yields roughly 310,000 clones, of which over 75% are seen a single time; around 0.96% belongs to the top ten. Input material: PBMCs. The receptors originated from a man aged 30 to 45 in good health and CMV-seronegative. Both conserved end residues are part of each CDR3. D genes are given only for firm matches. Only some rows state a clone size, as once, few, many or a class for expanded clones.

d_gene: -
j_gene: TRBJ2-2
abundance: -
v_gene: TRBV5-6
CDR3nt: TGTGCCAGCAGCCGGTCTGGGCTAGCGTACACCGGGGAGCTGTTTTTT
CDR3aa: CASSRSGLAYTGELFF

d_gene: TRBD1
j_gene: TRBJ2-3
abundance: -
v_gene: TRBV27
CDR3nt: TGTGCCAGCAGCCCCGGGACAGGGGGATACGATACGCAGTATTTT
CDR3aa: CASSPGTGGYDTQYF

d_gene: TRBD1
j_gene: TRBJ1-5
abundance: -
v_gene: TRBV2
CDR3nt: TGTGCCAGCAGCTTACAGGGGAGGAATCAGCCCCAGCATTTT
CDR3aa: CASSLQGRNQPQHF

d_gene: -
j_gene: TRBJ1-2
abundance: -
v_gene: TRBV2
CDR3nt: TGTGCCAGCGACGCAGGGGAGGGGTATGGCTACACCTTC
CDR3aa: CASDAGEGYGYTF

d_gene: -
j_gene: TRBJ1-5
abundance: -
v_gene: TRBV27
CDR3nt: TGTGCCAGCAGACAGGTTTCCAATCAGCCCCAGCATTTT
CDR3aa: CASRQVSNQPQHF

d_gene: -
j_gene: TRBJ1-3
abundance: -
v_gene: TRBV4-1
CDR3nt: TGCGCCAGCAGCTCCAGGGAACTTTACTCTGGAAACACCATATATTTT
CDR3aa: CASSSRELYSGNTIYF

d_gene: TRBD2
j_gene: TRBJ2-2
abundance: -
v_gene: TRBV11-2
CDR3nt: TGTGCCAGCAGCCCGACTGGGGGGGCGAACACCGGGGAGCTGTTTTTT
CDR3aa: CASSPTGGANTGELFF

d_gene: -
j_gene: TRBJ2-7
abundance: -
v_gene: TRBV7-8
CDR3nt: TGTGCCAGCAGCCCTCGCTCCTACGAGCAGTACTTC
CDR3aa: CASSPRSYEQYF

d_gene: -
j_gene: TRBJ2-3
abundance: once
v_gene: TRBV6-1
CDR3nt: TGTGCCAGCAGTGAAGGCGAGACAGATACGCAGTATTTT
CDR3aa: CASSEGETDTQYF

d_gene: TRBD1
j_gene: TRBJ1-4
abundance: -
v_gene: TRBV7-9
CDR3nt: TGTGCCAGCAGCAGCCCGACAGGGACTAATGAAAAACTGTTTTTT
CDR3aa: CASSSPTGTNEKLFF

d_gene: -
j_gene: TRBJ2-3
abundance: once
v_gene: TRBV27
CDR3nt: TGTGCCAGCAGTTTAAAAGGGGCCGGACCAGATACGCAGTATTTT
CDR3aa: CASSLKGAGPDTQYF

d_gene: -
j_gene: TRBJ1-2
abundance: -
v_gene: TRBV30
CDR3nt: TGTGCCTGGAGTGTACGCAGGGACTACACCTTC
CDR3aa: CAWSVRRDYTF

d_gene: -
j_gene: TRBJ2-3
abundance: -
v_gene: TRBV9
CDR3nt: TGTGCCAGCAGCGAAAACTTGGGGGCCATGTCAGATACGCAGTATTTT
CDR3aa: CASSENLGAMSDTQYF

d_gene: TRBD1
j_gene: TRBJ1-2
abundance: -
v_gene: TRBV7-2
CDR3nt: TGTGCCAGCAGCACCGGACAGGGGGCGGTGGGCTACACCTTC
CDR3aa: CASSTGQGAVGYTF

d_gene: TRBD1
j_gene: TRBJ1-2
abundance: few
v_gene: TRBV2
CDR3nt: TGTGCCAGCCGCGCTGAGACAGGGGGCGATGGCTACACCTTC
CDR3aa: CASRAETGGDGYTF

d_gene: TRBD1
j_gene: TRBJ2-7
abundance: -
v_gene: TRBV27
CDR3nt: TGTGCCAGCAGTGCGACAGGGGCGTCGGGCGAGCAGTACTTC
CDR3aa: CASSATGASGEQYF

d_gene: -
j_gene: TRBJ1-4
abundance: -
v_gene: TRBV4-3
CDR3nt: TGCGCCAGCAGCCAAGATGGGTCAGGGAGGAATGAAAAACTGTTTTTT
CDR3aa: CASSQDGSGRNEKLFF

d_gene: TRBD2
j_gene: TRBJ2-5
abundance: -
v_gene: TRBV5-4
CDR3nt: TGTGCCAGCAGCTCCCTAGCGGGGGGCCAAGAGACCCAGTACTTC
CDR3aa: CASSSLAGGQETQYF

d_gene: TRBD1
j_gene: TRBJ2-7
abundance: -
v_gene: TRBV14
CDR3nt: TGTGCCAGCAGCCAAGAGCCCCAGGGGGACTACGAGCAGTACTTC
CDR3aa: CASSQEPQGDYEQYF

d_gene: TRBD2
j_gene: TRBJ2-3
abundance: -
v_gene: TRBV29-1
CDR3nt: TGCAGCGTTGAAACGGGTCTAGCGGGGGGGCCAGATACGCAGTATTTT
CDR3aa: CSVETGLAGGPDTQYF

d_gene: TRBD1
j_gene: TRBJ1-1
abundance: -
v_gene: TRBV6-5
CDR3nt: TGTGCCAGCAGTTCCGGACAGGGGAACACTGAAGCTTTCTTT
CDR3aa: CASSSGQGNTEAFF

d_gene: -
j_gene: TRBJ1-2
abundance: few
v_gene: TRBV4-3
CDR3nt: TGCGCCAGCAGCCCCCACGACACACCCTATGGCTACACCTTC
CDR3aa: CASSPHDTPYGYTF

d_gene: -
j_gene: TRBJ2-5
abundance: -
v_gene: TRBV5-1
CDR3nt: TGCGCCAGCAGCTTGGTGGGGAGCGGCGCGACCCAGTACTTC
CDR3aa: CASSLVGSGATQYF

d_gene: -
j_gene: TRBJ1-6
abundance: -
v_gene: TRBV30
CDR3nt: TGTGCCTGGAGTTGGAGCGGGGAGCCCCTCCACTTT
CDR3aa: CAWSWSGEPLHF

d_gene: TRBD1
j_gene: TRBJ1-6
abundance: -
v_gene: TRBV10-2
CDR3nt: TGCGCCAGCAGTGAGACAGGGGGCTATAATTCACCCCTCCACTTT
CDR3aa: CASSETGGYNSPLHF

d_gene: -
j_gene: TRBJ1-3
abundance: -
v_gene: TRBV5-6
CDR3nt: TGTGCCAGCAGCTTGCTGGGCAGAGGCAGGGCTGGAAACACCATATATTTT
CDR3aa: CASSLLGRGRAGNTIYF

d_gene: -
j_gene: TRBJ2-3
abundance: once
v_gene: TRBV7-7
CDR3nt: TGTGCCAGCAGCCCCCAGGCGAGCACAGATACGCAGTATTTT
CDR3aa: CASSPQASTDTQYF

d_gene: TRBD1
j_gene: TRBJ1-5
abundance: -
v_gene: TRBV9
CDR3nt: TGTGCCAGCAGCGGAGGTGGAGGGGGCGGTCAGCCCCAGCATTTT
CDR3aa: CASSGGGGGGQPQHF

d_gene: -
j_gene: TRBJ2-5
abundance: once
v_gene: TRBV4-1
CDR3nt: TGCGCCAGCAGCCAAGGGGGGGGCGGAAAAGAGACCCAGTACTTC
CDR3aa: CASSQGGGGKETQYF

d_gene: TRBD1
j_gene: TRBJ2-7
abundance: once
v_gene: TRBV5-4
CDR3nt: TGTGCCAGCAGCTTGGGCCGGGACAGGGTGGCCGAGCAGTACTTC
CDR3aa: CASSLGRDRVAEQYF

d_gene: -
j_gene: TRBJ1-1
abundance: -
v_gene: TRBV2
CDR3nt: TGTGCCAGCAGTGTAAGGAGGGACACTGAAGCTTTCTTT
CDR3aa: CASSVRRDTEAFF

d_gene: -
j_gene: TRBJ2-2
abundance: -
v_gene: TRBV30
CDR3nt: TGTGCCTGGAGGGGCAGGGCGACAACCGGGGAGCTGTTTTTT
CDR3aa: CAWRGRATTGELFF

d_gene: TRBD1
j_gene: TRBJ2-7
abundance: -
v_gene: TRBV11-2
CDR3nt: TGTGCCAGCAGCTTAGAGGGACAGGGCGGCGACGAGCAGTACTTC
CDR3aa: CASSLEGQGGDEQYF

d_gene: -
j_gene: TRBJ1-2
abundance: few
v_gene: TRBV19
CDR3nt: TGTGCCAGTAGTACGGGATATTCGGGCTACACCTTC
CDR3aa: CASSTGYSGYTF

d_gene: -
j_gene: TRBJ1-5
abundance: -
v_gene: TRBV6-1
CDR3nt: TGTGCCAGCAGTGAAGTGCGATACAGCAATCAGCCCCAGCATTTT
CDR3aa: CASSEVRYSNQPQHF

d_gene: TRBD1
j_gene: TRBJ1-1
abundance: -
v_gene: TRBV5-1
CDR3nt: TGCGCCAGCAGCTTGGGACAGGGGGCGTTCTCTGAAGCTTTCTTT
CDR3aa: CASSLGQGAFSEAFF

d_gene: TRBD2
j_gene: TRBJ2-2
abundance: -
v_gene: TRBV19
CDR3nt: TGTGCCAGTAGTACCCGACTAGCGGTCACCGGGGAGCTGTTTTTT
CDR3aa: CASSTRLAVTGELFF

d_gene: -
j_gene: TRBJ2-1
abundance: -
v_gene: TRBV5-1
CDR3nt: TGCGCCAGCGGCACAGGGGAGGATTTGCGTGAGCAGTTCTTC
CDR3aa: CASGTGEDLREQFF

d_gene: TRBD1
j_gene: TRBJ1-1
abundance: -
v_gene: TRBV5-5
CDR3nt: TGTGCCAGCAGCGTTACCGGGACAGGGGATAGGTTGAACACTGAAGCTTTCTTT
CDR3aa: CASSVTGTGDRLNTEAFF

d_gene: TRBD1
j_gene: TRBJ2-7
abundance: -
v_gene: TRBV5-6
CDR3nt: TGTGCCAGCAGCTTGGGGGGGACAGGGTTCTACGAGCAGTACTTC
CDR3aa: CASSLGGTGFYEQYF